This T cell receptor (beta chain) stems from a study of shared clonotypes between healthy human individuals. Broader study findings: Rarefaction exposed incomplete sorted-subset sequencing despite large depth. In this cohort, only blood was sampled, and tissue repertoires likely differ. What limited the represented genetic and exposure-history diversity was the small number of donors. Relative to clonotypes present in all four donors, those not shared had lower generation probabilities.

Method: immunoSEQ multiplex PCR; TCRdb's copy keeps in-frame clones and lacks some. The data hold around 2.5 million clones, with under 95% observed a single time. This clone was counted once. The antigen is unknown. Input material: naive CD4+ T cells from PBMCs. Sample subset: CD45RA+ positively selected. The TCR sequence derives from a man between 18 and 35 years old in good health. Some clones in this sample may be carry-over from other donors' samples.

The CDR3 region has the DNA TGTGCCAGCGGGAAAAATATCCTAGGGATTCAGTACTTC. Translating gives CASGKNILGIQYF. The genes are TRBV7-6 and TRBJ2-4, with unresolved D. Germline loops: CDR1 SGHVS, CDR2 FNYEAQ. The CDR3 runs 13 residues. Trimming shortened V by 8 bases and J by 10 bases, and 18 bases separated the two germline ends.